What follows describes a single T cell receptor (beta chain). As yet, its antigen is unknown. The record originates from a study of T cell responses to AZD1222 COVID-19 vaccine. Study-wide results and limits: Regions 160-218 and 743-854 held dominance among vaccine-associated CD4 TCRs, which spanned spike. At baseline, just 5 or 6 AZD1222 recipients tested seropositive. Nearly half of spike-specific TCRs reportedly target variant regions that are unmutated in the B.1.351 and B.1.1.7 variants. None of the repertoires were sampled until the peak T cell response had passed.

J gave up 4 bases and V 0 bases, and 3 bases lay outside the gene matches. Germline V CDR1 and CDR2: SGDLS, YYNGEE. This CDR3 is built from 15 residues. Produced via immunoSEQ multiplex PCR; TCRdb's table is partial and in-frame only. Of roughly 100,000 clones detected, 85% to 90% appear once; the ten largest clones hold around 3.9%. This material consisted of peripheral blood, taken on day 0 of AZD1222 vaccination. This receptor was identified in an adult in good health. The rearrangement uses TRBV9 and TRBJ2-5, with 10 bases that match TRBD1. The CDR3 region has the DNA TGTGCCAGCAGCGTAGGGACAGGGGGAGCAGAGACCCAGTACTTC. As protein: CASSVGTGGAETQYF.